Detailed here is one T cell receptor (beta chain). These data come from a study of blood T cell repertoires in COVID-19. Study-wide background: The origin of the acute and convalescent COVID-19 samples was the United States, Italy and Spain. Sources were T cells, B-cell-depleted T cells, or PBMCs; the material itself was cDNA or gDNA.

The germline V and J ends were trimmed by 5 bases and 6 bases, with 17 bases remaining between them. CDR3 size: 14 residues. CDR1 SGHRS and CDR2 YFSETQ come from the germline V gene. The Seattle site enrolled patients during active infection and followed them longitudinally. In the study's own analysis: Using reference gene primer amplification, nucleated cell counts were estimated. Assay: immunoSEQ multiplex PCR; the TCRdb copy retains only in-frame clones and omits some. That table furnishes V, J and clone size, whereas the DNA furnished D and trimming. In the table there are 150,000 to 200,000 clones, more than 75% of which are singletons.

The clonotype originates from a woman in her seventies with COVID-19, enrolled during active disease. Sequenced material: peripheral blood. V and J are TRBV5-1 and TRBJ1-1; possible D gene TRBD1, 6 bases. The CDR3 sequence: CASSSDRRKAEAFF. CDR3 in DNA: TGCGCCAGCAGTTCCGACAGGAGGAAGGCTGAAGCTTTCTTT.